This TCR beta chain was sequenced for a study of identical twins. The CDR3 is made up of 15 amino acids. Germline V gene sequence: CDR1 SNHLY, CDR2 FYNNEI. The V and J ends lost 5 bases and 1 base respectively, with 13 bases between them. TCRdb recomputed calls from the 5' RACE reads with MiXCR, one row per CDR3 protein. This table has about 530,000 distinct CDR3 sequences, about a fifth appearing once. This same sample was also taken into another study, of yellow fever vaccine responses in identical twins.

This clonotype was sampled from a woman in her late teens or twenties in good health. Sequenced: CD4+ T cells sorted from blood. V and J are TRBV2 and TRBJ2-3; the D gene is possibly TRBD1 (6 bases). The CDR3 DNA follows: TGTGCCAGCAGTTCGCAGGGGAGCCGCACAGATACGCAGTATTTT. This codes for CASSSQGSRTDTQYF.